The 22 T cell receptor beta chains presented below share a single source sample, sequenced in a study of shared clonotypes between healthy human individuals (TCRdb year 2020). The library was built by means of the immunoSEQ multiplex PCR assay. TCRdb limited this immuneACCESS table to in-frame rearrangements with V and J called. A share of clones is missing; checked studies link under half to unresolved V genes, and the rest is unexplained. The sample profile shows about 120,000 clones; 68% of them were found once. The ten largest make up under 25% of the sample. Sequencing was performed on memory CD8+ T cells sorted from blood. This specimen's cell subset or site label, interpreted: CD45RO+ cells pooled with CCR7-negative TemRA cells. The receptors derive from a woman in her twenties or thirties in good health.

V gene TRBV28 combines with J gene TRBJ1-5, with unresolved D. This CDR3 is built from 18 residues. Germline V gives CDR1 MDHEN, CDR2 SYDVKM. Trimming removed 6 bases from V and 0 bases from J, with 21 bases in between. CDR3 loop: CASSPGLGIYYSNQPQHF. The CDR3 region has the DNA TGTGCCAGCAGCCCCGGTCTGGGTATCTATTATAGCAATCAGCCCCAGCATTTT.

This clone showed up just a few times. CDR3 nucleotides: TGTGCCAGCAGTTCCGGACTTCTCGGGGAGCAGTACTTC. Its translation: CASSSGLLGEQYF. The rearrangement uses TRBV25-1 and TRBJ2-7, with D tentatively TRBD2 (5 bases). The V and J ends lost 5 bases and 7 bases respectively, with 15 bases between them. The CDR3 covers 13 residues. In germline, CDR1 is MGHDK, CDR2 SYGVNS.

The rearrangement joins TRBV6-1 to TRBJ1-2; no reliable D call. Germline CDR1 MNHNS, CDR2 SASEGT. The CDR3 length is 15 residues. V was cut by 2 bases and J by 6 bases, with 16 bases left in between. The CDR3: CASSELEISRDGYTF. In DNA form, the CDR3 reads TGTGCCAGCAGTGAATTAGAGATCTCTCGGGATGGCTACACCTTC.

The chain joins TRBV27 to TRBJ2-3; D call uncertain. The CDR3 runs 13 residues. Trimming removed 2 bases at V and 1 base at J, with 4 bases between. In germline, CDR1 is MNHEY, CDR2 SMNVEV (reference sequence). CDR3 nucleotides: TGTGCCAGCAGTTTAACCGGCACAGATACGCAGTATTTT. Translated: CASSLTGTDTQYF.

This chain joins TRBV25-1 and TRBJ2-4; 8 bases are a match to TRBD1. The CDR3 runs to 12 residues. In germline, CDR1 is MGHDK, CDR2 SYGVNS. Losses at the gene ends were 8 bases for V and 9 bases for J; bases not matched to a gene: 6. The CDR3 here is CASQDRVGIQYF. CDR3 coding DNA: TGTGCCAGCCAGGACAGGGTTGGCATTCAGTACTTC.

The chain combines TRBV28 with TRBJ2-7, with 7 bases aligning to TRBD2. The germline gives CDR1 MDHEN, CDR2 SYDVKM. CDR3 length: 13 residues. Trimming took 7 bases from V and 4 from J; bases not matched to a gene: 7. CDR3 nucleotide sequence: TGTGCCAGCACGCTAGCGGTAGGGTACGAGCAGTACTTC. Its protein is CASTLAVGYEQYF.

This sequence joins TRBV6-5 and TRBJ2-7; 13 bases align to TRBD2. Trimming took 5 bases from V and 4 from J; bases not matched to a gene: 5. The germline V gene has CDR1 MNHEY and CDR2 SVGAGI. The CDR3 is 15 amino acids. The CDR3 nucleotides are TGTGCCAGCAGTCCACGGACTAGCGGGAGATACGAGCAGTACTTC. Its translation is CASSPRTSGRYEQYF.

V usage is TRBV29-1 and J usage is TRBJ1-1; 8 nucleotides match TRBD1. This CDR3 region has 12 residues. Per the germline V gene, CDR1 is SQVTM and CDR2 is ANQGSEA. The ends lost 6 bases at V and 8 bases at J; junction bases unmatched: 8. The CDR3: CSVVGQGREAFF. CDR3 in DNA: TGCAGCGTAGTCGGACAGGGCCGAGAAGCTTTCTTT.

The CDR3 protein is CASSWGLGRVSGEQYF. CDR3 nucleotide sequence: TGTGCCAGCAGCTGGGGCTTGGGGAGGGTAAGCGGCGAGCAGTACTTC. The chain joins TRBV11-1 to TRBJ2-7; 7 nucleotides agree with TRBD2. The CDR3 runs to 16 residues. The V and J ends lost 4 bases and 6 bases, in that order; junction bases with no gene match: 15. Per the germline V gene, CDR1 is SGHAT and CDR2 is FQDESV (reference sequence).

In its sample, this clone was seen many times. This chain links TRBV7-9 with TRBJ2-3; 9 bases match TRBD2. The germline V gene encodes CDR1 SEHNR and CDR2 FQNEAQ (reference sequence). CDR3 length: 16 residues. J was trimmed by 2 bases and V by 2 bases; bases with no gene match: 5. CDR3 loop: CASSLSASGDTDTQYF. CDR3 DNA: TGTGCCAGCAGCTTATCTGCTAGCGGGGACACAGATACGCAGTATTTT.

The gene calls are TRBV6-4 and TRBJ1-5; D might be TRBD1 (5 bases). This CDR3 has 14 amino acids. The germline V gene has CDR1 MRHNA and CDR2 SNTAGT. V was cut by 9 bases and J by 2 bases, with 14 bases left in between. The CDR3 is CASEWGEGNQPQHF. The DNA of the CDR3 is TGTGCCAGTGAATGGGGGGAGGGCAATCAGCCCCAGCATTTT.

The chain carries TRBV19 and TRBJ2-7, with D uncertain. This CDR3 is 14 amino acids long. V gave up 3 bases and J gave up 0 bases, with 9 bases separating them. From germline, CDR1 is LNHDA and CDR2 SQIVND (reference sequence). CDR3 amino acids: CASSIMGSSYEQYF. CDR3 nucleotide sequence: TGTGCCAGTAGTATCATGGGAAGCTCCTACGAGCAGTACTTC.

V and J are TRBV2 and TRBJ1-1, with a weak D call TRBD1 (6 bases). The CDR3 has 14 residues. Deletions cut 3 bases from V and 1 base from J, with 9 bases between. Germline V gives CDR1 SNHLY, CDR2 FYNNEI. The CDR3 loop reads CASSDQGPNTEAFF. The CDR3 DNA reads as TGTGCCAGCAGTGACCAGGGGCCGAACACTGAAGCTTTCTTT.

CDR3 sequence reads: CATSMLAGTDTQYF. In nucleotides, the CDR3 is TGTGCCACCAGCATGTTGGCGGGCACAGATACGCAGTATTTT. The gene calls are TRBV15 and TRBJ2-3; D uncertain. CDR3 length: 14 amino acids. Per germline, CDR1 LNHNV and CDR2 YYDKDF (reference sequence). V dropped 4 bases and J dropped 1 base, with 9 bases sitting between them.

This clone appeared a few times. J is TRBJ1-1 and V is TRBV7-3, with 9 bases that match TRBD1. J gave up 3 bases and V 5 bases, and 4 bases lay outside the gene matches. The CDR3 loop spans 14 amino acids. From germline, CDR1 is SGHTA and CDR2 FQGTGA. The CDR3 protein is CASSEQGAHTEAFF. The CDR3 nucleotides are TGTGCCAGCAGCGAACAGGGGGCTCACACTGAAGCTTTCTTT.

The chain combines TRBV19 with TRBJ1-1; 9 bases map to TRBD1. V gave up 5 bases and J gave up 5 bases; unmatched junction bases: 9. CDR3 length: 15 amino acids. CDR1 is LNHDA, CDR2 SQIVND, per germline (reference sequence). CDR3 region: CASSLSGQGYTEAFF. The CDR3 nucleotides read TGTGCCAGTAGTTTGTCGGGACAGGGATATACTGAAGCTTTCTTT.

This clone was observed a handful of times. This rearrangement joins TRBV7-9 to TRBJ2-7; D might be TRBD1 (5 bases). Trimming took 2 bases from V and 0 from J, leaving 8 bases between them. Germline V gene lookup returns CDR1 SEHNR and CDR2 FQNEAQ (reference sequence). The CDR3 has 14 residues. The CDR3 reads CASSLPDISYEQYF. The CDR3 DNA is TGTGCCAGCAGCTTACCGGACATCTCCTACGAGCAGTACTTC. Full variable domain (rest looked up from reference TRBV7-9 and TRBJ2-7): DTGVSQNPRHKITKRGQNVTFRCDPISEHNRLYWYRQTLGQGPEFLTYFQNEAQLEKSRLLSDRFSAERPKGSFSTLEIQRTEQGDSAMYLCASSLPDISYEQYFGPGTRLTVT.

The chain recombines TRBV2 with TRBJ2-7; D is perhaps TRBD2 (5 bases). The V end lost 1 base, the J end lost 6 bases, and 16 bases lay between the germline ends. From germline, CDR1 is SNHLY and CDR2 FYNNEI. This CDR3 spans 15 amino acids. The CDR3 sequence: CASSEGLAGLPEQYF. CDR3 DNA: TGTGCCAGCAGTGAAGGGCTAGCCGGTCTCCCCGAGCAGTACTTC.

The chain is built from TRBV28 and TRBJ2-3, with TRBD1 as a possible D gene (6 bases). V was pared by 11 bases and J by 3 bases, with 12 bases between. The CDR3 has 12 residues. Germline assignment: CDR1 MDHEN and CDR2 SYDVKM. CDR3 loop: CACWGQTDTQYF. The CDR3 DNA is TGTGCCTGTTGGGGGCAGACAGATACGCAGTATTTT. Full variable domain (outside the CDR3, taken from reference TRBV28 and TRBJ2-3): DVKVTQSSRYLVKRTGEKVFLECVQDMDHENMFWYRQDPGLGLRLIYFSYDVKMKEKGDIPEGYSVSREKKERFSLILESASTNQTSMYLCACWGQTDTQYFGPGTRLTVL.

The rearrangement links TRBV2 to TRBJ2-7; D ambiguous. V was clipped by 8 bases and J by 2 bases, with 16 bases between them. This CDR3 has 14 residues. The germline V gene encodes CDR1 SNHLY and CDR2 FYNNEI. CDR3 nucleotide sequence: TGTGCCAGCCAACGGGCCCCCCTAGCCTACGAGCAGTACTTC. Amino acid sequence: CASQRAPLAYEQYF.

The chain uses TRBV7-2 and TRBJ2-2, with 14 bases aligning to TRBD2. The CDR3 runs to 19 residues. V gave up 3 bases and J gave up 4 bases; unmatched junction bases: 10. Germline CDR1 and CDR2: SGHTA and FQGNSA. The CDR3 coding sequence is TGTGCCAGCAGCTTGACTAGCGGGAGGGCCAAGTTGGCCACCGGGGAGCTGTTTTTT. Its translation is CASSLTSGRAKLATGELFF.

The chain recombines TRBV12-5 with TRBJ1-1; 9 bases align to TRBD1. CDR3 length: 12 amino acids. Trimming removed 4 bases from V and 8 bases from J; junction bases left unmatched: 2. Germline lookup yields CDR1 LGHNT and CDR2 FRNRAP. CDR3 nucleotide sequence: TGTGCTAGTGGTTATGGGACAGGGGAAGCTTTCTTT. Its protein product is CASGYGTGEAFF.